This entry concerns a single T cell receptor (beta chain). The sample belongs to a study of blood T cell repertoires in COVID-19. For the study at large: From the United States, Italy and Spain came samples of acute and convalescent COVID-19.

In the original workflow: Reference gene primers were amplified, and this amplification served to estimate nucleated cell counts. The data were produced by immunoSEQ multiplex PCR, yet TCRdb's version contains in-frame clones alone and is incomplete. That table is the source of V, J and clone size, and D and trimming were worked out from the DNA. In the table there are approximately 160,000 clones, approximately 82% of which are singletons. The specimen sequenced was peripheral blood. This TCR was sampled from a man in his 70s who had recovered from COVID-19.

CDR3: CASSRDTSTYNEQFF. CDR3 DNA: TGTGCCAGCAGCCGTGACACTAGCACATACAATGAGCAGTTCTTC. The gene calls are TRBV3-1 (or the pseudogene TRBV3-2) and TRBJ2-1; maybe TRBD2 (6 bases). Germline loops: CDR1 LGHDT, CDR2 YNNKEL (reference sequence). The germline V and J ends were trimmed by 4 bases and 4 bases, with 14 bases remaining between them. CDR3 length: 15 amino acids.